This T cell receptor (beta chain) was sequenced in a study of T cells in Graves' hyperthyroidism and ophthalmopathy. Based on clinical symptoms, serum thyroxine and TRAb, thyroid ultrasound and orbital computed tomography, diagnoses were reached. The CDR3 contains 13 residues. Germline-derived CDR1 and CDR2 are SGHTA and FQGNSA. Trimming took off 2 bases at V and 6 bases at J, with 11 bases between the two ends. Amplified TCR beta CDR3 regions came from RNA transcripts. TCR CDR3 regions were first amplified by RT-PCR with HTBI primers. TCRdb redid the calling of the multiplex PCR reads with MiXCR, one entry per CDR3 protein. The profile shows a few hundred thousand distinct CDR3 sequences, 13% of them singletons.

The receptor's source is a man aged 30 to 39 with Graves' hyperthyroidism that later progressed to Graves' ophthalmopathy. The sequenced sample consisted of blood. The chain has TRBV7-2 and TRBJ2-7; possible D gene TRBD2, 5 bases. CDR3 loop: CASSLTGWSEQYF. For the CDR3, the DNA is TGTGCCAGCAGCTTAACGGGGTGGAGCGAGCAGTACTTC.